The clone carrying this T cell receptor beta chain is a singleton in its sample. Its antigen remains unidentified. CDR1 LNHDA and CDR2 SQIVND come from the germline V gene (reference sequence). With V trimmed by 3 bases and J by 7 bases, 7 bases remained unmatched. CDR3 length equals 15 residues. This sample was taken from a study of shared clonotypes between healthy human individuals. Sorted-subset replicate PCRs used approximately 200 ng of genomic DNA. This amount corresponded to approximately 30,000 T cell genomes. TCRdb's table, derived via immunoSEQ multiplex PCR, lists solely in-frame clones and lacks some. This table has 600,000 to 750,000 clones, approximately 79% appearing once. Study-level findings and limits: The study found roughly 5.3% of naive CD4 clonotypes shared across a handful of donors.

Specimen: memory CD4+ T cells sorted from blood. Documented subset: CD45RA-negative fraction. This sequence joins TRBV19 and TRBJ2-2; TRBD2 agrees at 8 bases. The sequence derives from a woman aged 25-40 years in good health. The CDR3 DNA reads as TGTGCCAGTAGTATCGGGAGGGGGATAGGCGGGGAGCTGTTTTTT. The encoded protein is CASSIGRGIGGELFF.